Listed below are T cell receptor beta chains from one sample, sequenced in a study of CD8 T cells in Susac syndrome. TCRdb itself ran the immunoSEQ multiplex PCR reads through MiXCR, one entry per CDR3 protein. The table lists roughly 67,000 distinct CDR3 sequences, around 96% of them singletons. The source material was CD8+ T cells from PBMCs. The source of these receptors is a human donor with multiple sclerosis. The CDR3 runs from the conserved cysteine through the conserved F or W. D genes are given only for firm matches. The size field is filled for only some rows; it gives once, few, many or a size class.

13 | TRBJ1-1 | . | TRBV13 | . | TGTGCCAGCAGCCCGTGGGCGAACACTGAAGCTTTCTTT | CASSPWANTEAFF
12 | TRBJ2-5 | . | TRBV12-3/TRBV12-4 | . | TGTGCCAGCAAGGACAGCAAAGAGACCCAGTACTTC | CASKDSKETQYF
14 | TRBJ2-1 | . | TRBV29-1 | . | TGCAGCGTTGAAGACGCGGACACCTACAATGAGCAGTTCTTC | CSVEDADTYNEQFF
14 | TRBJ1-1 | . | TRBV29-1 | . | TGCAGCGTTTTTACCAGGGGCATGAACACTGAAGCTTTCTTT | CSVFTRGMNTEAFF
15 | TRBJ2-3 | TRBD1 | TRBV5-1 | . | TGCGCCAGCAGCCTTCGGACAGGGGAGGGAGATACGCAGTATTTT | CASSLRTGEGDTQYF
12 | TRBJ1-1 | . | TRBV29-1 | . | TGCAGTGTTTCTGGAAGAGGCACTGAAGCTTTCTTT | CSVSGRGTEAFF
14 | TRBJ2-7 | . | TRBV27 | . | TGTGCCAGCAGTTCCACAGGGTTCATCCACGAGCAGTACTTC | CASSSTGFIHEQYF
13 | TRBJ1-5 | . | TRBV2 | . | TGTGCCAGCAGTGAAGGCCCCAATCAGCCCCAGCATTTT | CASSEGPNQPQHF
14 | TRBJ2-5 | TRBD1 | TRBV29-1 | . | TGCAGCGTTGTCTTTACAGGGGGAGGAGAGACCCAGTACTTC | CSVVFTGGGETQYF
15 | TRBJ2-7 | TRBD2 | TRBV20-1 | . | TGCAGTGCTAGGGGGACTAGCGGGAGGGCCTACGAGCAGTACTTC | CSARGTSGRAYEQYF
15 | TRBJ1-5 | . | TRBV7-8 | once | TGTGCCAGCAGCTCCACAGCCAATAGCAATCAGCCCCAGCATTTT | CASSSTANSNQPQHF
15 | TRBJ2-5 | TRBD1 | TRBV6-1 | . | TGTGCCAGCAGTGAACAAGACAGGGGCAAGGAGACCCAGTACTTC | CASSEQDRGKETQYF
15 | TRBJ1-3 | . | TRBV7-2 | . | TGTGCCAGCAGCTTAGTTAGCACCTCTGGAAACACCATATATTTT | CASSLVSTSGNTIYF
15 | TRBJ2-3 | . | TRBV7-9 | . | TGTGCCAGCAGCTCTCGACAGGAGAACACAGATACGCAGTATTTT | CASSSRQENTDTQYF
14 | TRBJ2-7 | TRBD2 | TRBV13 | . | TGTGCCAGCAGCTCGACTAGCGGGAGTAAGGAGCAGTACTTC | CASSSTSGSKEQYF
16 | TRBJ2-2 | TRBD2 | TRBV4-1 | . | TGCGCCAGCAGCACTGGACTAGCGGGAGTTACCGGGGAGCTGTTTTTT | CASSTGLAGVTGELFF
20 | TRBJ2-7 | TRBD2 | TRBV5-6 | . | TGTGCCAGCAGCTTGGCCCAGGGACTAGCGGGGGGGCCTTCTAGCTACGAGCAGTACTTC | CASSLAQGLAGGPSSYEQYF
11 | TRBJ2-7 | TRBD1 | TRBV19 | . | TGTGCCAGACAGGGGTCCTACGAGCAGTACTTC | CARQGSYEQYF
16 | TRBJ1-2 | . | TRBV9 | . | TGTGCCAGCAGCCTAACATTCAGCCCTCCTTATTATGGCTACACCTTC | CASSLTFSPPYYGYTF
14 | TRBJ1-4 | . | TRBV7-8 | . | TGTGCCAGCAGCTCCGGAGCAACTAATGAAAAACTGTTTTTT | CASSSGATNEKLFF
13 | TRBJ2-7 | . | TRBV20-1 | . | TGCAGTGCTAGACAAGCAGACTCCTACGAGCAGTACTTC | CSARQADSYEQYF
12 | TRBJ2-3 | . | TRBV7-9 | . | TGTGCCAGCAGCTATCTTAAAGATACGCAGTATTTT | CASSYLKDTQYF
15 | TRBJ1-3 | . | TRBV5-6 | . | TGTGCCAGCAGCTTACTCGACGGGTCTGGAAACACCATATATTTT | CASSLLDGSGNTIYF
15 | TRBJ2-7 | . | TRBV11-2 | . | TGTGCCAGCAGCTTAGGGGCGGGCCTCTCCTACGAGCAGTACTTC | CASSLGAGLSYEQYF
16 | TRBJ2-2 | TRBD2 | TRBV12-5 | . | TGTGCTAGTGGTTCGACGGCGGGGGGCCGCACCGGGGAGCTGTTTTTT | CASGSTAGGRTGELFF
14 | TRBJ1-6 | . | TRBV19 | . | TGTGCCAGTGAATCCGGGACGGGGAATTCACCCCTCCACTTT | CASESGTGNSPLHF
14 | TRBJ2-3 | . | TRBV5-1 | . | TGCGCCAGCAGCGTGGGACACCCCACAGATACGCAGTATTTT | CASSVGHPTDTQYF
12 | TRBJ2-5 | . | TRBV29-1 | . | TGCAGCGTTGAGGGGGTAGCGGAGACCCAGTACTTC | CSVEGVAETQYF
14 | TRBJ2-7 | TRBD1 | TRBV9 | once | TGTGCCAGCAGCCTGACAGGGGTGTTCTACGAGCAGTACTTC | CASSLTGVFYEQYF
16 | TRBJ2-1 | TRBD2 | TRBV3-1 | . | TGTGCCAGCAGCCCCATCGGACTAGCGGATTACAATGAGCAGTTCTTC | CASSPIGLADYNEQFF
14 | TRBJ2-5 | . | TRBV7-9 | . | TGTGCCAGCAGCTCGGGGCCGGAAGGGGAGACCCAGTACTTC | CASSSGPEGETQYF
13 | TRBJ1-1 | . | TRBV7-3 | . | TGTGCCAGCTTCAGGTTCCCGAACACTGAAGCTTTCTTT | CASFRFPNTEAFF
16 | TRBJ2-1 | TRBD2 | TRBV7-9 | . | TGTGCCAGCAGCTCTGGACTAGCGGGAGGGCCGAATGAGCAGTTCTTC | CASSSGLAGGPNEQFF
12 | TRBJ1-2 | . | TRBV5-1 | . | TGCGCCAGCACCCGGAACCAGGTCGACTACACCTTC | CASTRNQVDYTF
13 | TRBJ2-1 | TRBD2 | TRBV27 | . | TGTGCCAGCATGCTAGCGGGGCTCCATGAGCAGTTCTTC | CASMLAGLHEQFF
15 | TRBJ2-5 | TRBD1 | TRBV9 | . | TGTGCCAGCAGCGTAGGCGGGACAGGGGAAGAGACCCAGTACTTC | CASSVGGTGEETQYF
12 | TRBJ2-7 | . | TRBV12-3/TRBV12-4 | . | TGTGCCAGCAGTGGCCGGGACTACGAGCAGTACTTC | CASSGRDYEQYF
17 | TRBJ2-1 | TRBD2 | TRBV19 | . | TGTGCCAGTAGTACGGGACTAGCGAAAGGGAGGGCCCCTGAGCAGTTCTTC | CASSTGLAKGRAPEQFF
18 | TRBJ2-6 | . | TRBV5-4 | . | TGTGCCAGCAGCTCGATGCCGGGACCATCAATTGGGGCCAACGTCCTGACTTTC | CASSSMPGPSIGANVLTF
15 | TRBJ2-2 | . | TRBV12-3/TRBV12-4 | . | TGTGCCAGCAGTCCCTCGGAGGGAAACACCGGGGAGCTGTTTTTT | CASSPSEGNTGELFF
11 | TRBJ1-1 | . | TRBV29-1 | few | TGCAGCGTTGCTGGGGACACTGAAGCTTTCTTT | CSVAGDTEAFF
15 | TRBJ2-7 | TRBD1 | TRBV27 | . | TGTGCCAGCAGTCCGGACAGGGTAGCGACCTACGAGCAGTACTTC | CASSPDRVATYEQYF
15 | TRBJ2-5 | TRBD2 | TRBV30 | . | TGTGCCTGGAGTGTACCGCGGGAGGGGAGGGAGACCCAGTACTTC | CAWSVPREGRETQYF
15 | TRBJ2-7 | TRBD2 | TRBV6-5 | . | TGTGCCAGCCGCACTAGCGGGGAGAGCTCCTACGAGCAGTACTTC | CASRTSGESSYEQYF
14 | TRBJ2-5 | . | TRBV12-3/TRBV12-4 | . | TGTGCCAGCAGCCCTTGGGAGGAGGGAGAGACCCAGTACTTC | CASSPWEEGETQYF
15 | TRBJ1-1 | TRBD1 | TRBV6-6 | . | TGTGCCAGCAGGCCGGGACAGGTGGCGCGCACTGAAGCTTTCTTT | CASRPGQVARTEAFF
14 | TRBJ1-1 | . | TRBV27 | once | TGTGCCAGCAGTTTGGGCAGGGAGTTCACTGAAGCTTTCTTT | CASSLGREFTEAFF
16 | TRBJ1-2 | . | TRBV6-2/TRBV6-3 | . | TGTGCCAGCAGTTACCACAAGGGGGAAGATGGCTATGGCTACACCTTC | CASSYHKGEDGYGYTF
16 | TRBJ1-5 | . | TRBV4-2 | . | TGTGCCAGCAGCCAAGAGGAGGGGCGAGGCAATCAGCCCCAGCATTTT | CASSQEEGRGNQPQHF
15 | TRBJ2-7 | TRBD1 | TRBV19 | . | TGTGCCAGTTCGACGGGACAGGGACACTCGGAGGAGCAGTACTTC | CASSTGQGHSEEQYF
14 | TRBJ2-1 | TRBD2 | TRBV12-5 | . | TGTGCTAGCGCTAGCGGGGGGGCGTACAATGAGCAGTTCTTC | CASASGGAYNEQFF
15 | TRBJ2-7 | TRBD2 | TRBV6-2/TRBV6-3 | . | TGTGCCAGCAGCCCCCTCTTGGGAGGGTCCTACGAGCAGTACTTC | CASSPLLGGSYEQYF
15 | TRBJ2-3 | . | TRBV7-8 | . | TGTGCCAGCAGCTTAGGTGGCGGTGGTACAGATACGCAGTATTTT | CASSLGGGGTDTQYF
14 | TRBJ2-1 | . | TRBV27 | . | TGTGCCAGCAGTTTTGCCCGGGCCGCGAATGAGCAGTTCTTC | CASSFARAANEQFF
15 | TRBJ2-7 | TRBD2 | TRBV5-4 | . | TGTGCCAGCAGCTTGGGCCGGGAGGAGGTGCGCGAGCAGTACTTC | CASSLGREEVREQYF